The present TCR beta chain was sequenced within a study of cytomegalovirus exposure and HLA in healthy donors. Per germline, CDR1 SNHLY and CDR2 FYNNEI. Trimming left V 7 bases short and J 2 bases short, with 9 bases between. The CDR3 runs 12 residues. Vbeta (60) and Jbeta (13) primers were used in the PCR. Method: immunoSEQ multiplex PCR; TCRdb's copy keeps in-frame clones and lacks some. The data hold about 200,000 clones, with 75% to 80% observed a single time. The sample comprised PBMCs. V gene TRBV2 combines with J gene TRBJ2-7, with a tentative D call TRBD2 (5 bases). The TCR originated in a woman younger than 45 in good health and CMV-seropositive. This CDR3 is CASTAEPYEQYF. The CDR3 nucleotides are TGTGCCAGCACAGCGGAGCCCTACGAGCAGTACTTC.